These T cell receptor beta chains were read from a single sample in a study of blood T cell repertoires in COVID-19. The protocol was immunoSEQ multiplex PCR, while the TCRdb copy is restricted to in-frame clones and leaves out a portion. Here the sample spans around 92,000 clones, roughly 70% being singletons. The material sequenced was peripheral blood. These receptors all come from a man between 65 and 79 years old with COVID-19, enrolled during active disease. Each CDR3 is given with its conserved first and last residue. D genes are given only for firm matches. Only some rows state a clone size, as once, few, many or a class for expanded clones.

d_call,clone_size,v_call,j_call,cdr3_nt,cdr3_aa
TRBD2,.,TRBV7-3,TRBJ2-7,TGTGCCAGCAGCCATAGCGGGAGTGACCACGAGCAGTACTTC,CASSHSGSDHEQYF
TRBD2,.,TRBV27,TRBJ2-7,TGTGCCAGCAGACTAGCGGGAGGGAGCTCCTACGAGCAGTACTTC,CASRLAGGSSYEQYF
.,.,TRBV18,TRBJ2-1,TGTGCCAGCTCCCCGGCCGGGACTGGCCCGTACAATGAGCAGTTCTTC,CASSPAGTGPYNEQFF
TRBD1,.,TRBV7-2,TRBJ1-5,TGTGCCAGCAGCTTAGGGACAGGGGGGCAGCAGCCCCAGCATTTT,CASSLGTGGQQPQHF
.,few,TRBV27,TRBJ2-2,TGTGCCAGCAGTTCCGTCACCGGGGAGCTGTTTTTT,CASSSVTGELFF
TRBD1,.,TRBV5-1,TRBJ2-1,TGCGCCAGCATACCGACAGGGTTTGGCTCCTACAATGAGCAGTTCTTC,CASIPTGFGSYNEQFF
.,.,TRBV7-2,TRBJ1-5,TGTGCCAGCAGCTCCAGCCAGGCGTATAGCAATCAGCCCCAGCATTTT,CASSSSQAYSNQPQHF
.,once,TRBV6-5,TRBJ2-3,TGTGCCAGCAGCCCCGGACAGAACACAGATACGCAGTATTTT,CASSPGQNTDTQYF
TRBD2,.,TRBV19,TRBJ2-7,TGTGCCAGTAGTAGACCGACTAGCGGGAGCAGAGCGGGCTACGAGCAGTACTTC,CASSRPTSGSRAGYEQYF
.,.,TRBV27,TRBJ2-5,TGTGCCAGCAGTTCCCGACAGGCAGGGGAGACCCAGTACTTC,CASSSRQAGETQYF
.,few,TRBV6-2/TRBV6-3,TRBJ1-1,TGTGCCAGCACCCCCGACCGGAGTTTTGGTTTCTTT,CASTPDRSFGFF
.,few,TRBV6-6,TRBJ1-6,TGTGCCAGCACCCACGGATCAGGGTCCAATTCACCCCTCCACTTT,CASTHGSGSNSPLHF
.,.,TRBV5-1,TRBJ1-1,TGCGCCAGCAGAGAGTCGGGGTATGAAGCTTTCTTT,CASRESGYEAFF
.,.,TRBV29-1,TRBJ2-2,TGCAGCGTTAAAGGACATACGAACACCGGGGAGCTGTTTTTT,CSVKGHTNTGELFF
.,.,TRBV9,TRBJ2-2,TGTGCCAGCAGCGTAGATCCGAGTACGAACACCGGGGAGCTGTTTTTT,CASSVDPSTNTGELFF
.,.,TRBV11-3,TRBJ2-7,TGTGCCAGCAGCTTGACAGTCTCCTACGAGCAGTACTTC,CASSLTVSYEQYF
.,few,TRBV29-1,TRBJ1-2,TGCAGCGTCCAGGGGCAGGAATCCTATGGCTACACCTTC,CSVQGQESYGYTF
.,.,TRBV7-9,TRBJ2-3,TGTGCCAGCAGCTCCTTTCGATCCGATCGCGGTAGCACAGATACGCAGTATTTT,CASSSFRSDRGSTDTQYF
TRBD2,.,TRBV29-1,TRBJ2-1,TGCAGCGTTGAAGAGGGACTAGCGGGAGTGGGTGAGCAGTTCTTC,CSVEEGLAGVGEQFF
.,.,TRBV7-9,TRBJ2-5,TGTGCCAGCAGCCGAGGAGAGACTCAAGAGACCCAGTACTTC,CASSRGETQETQYF
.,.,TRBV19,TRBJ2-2,TGTGCCAGTAGTCTGAACCTCGGGAAGTCTGGCGCCGGGGAGCTGTTTTTT,CASSLNLGKSGAGELFF
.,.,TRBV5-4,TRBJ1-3,TGTGCCAGCAGCTTGGAGCAGGTGCCTGGAAACACCATATATTTT,CASSLEQVPGNTIYF
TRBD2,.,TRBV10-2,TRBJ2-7,TGCGCCAGCAGTTTCCTACTCCGGACTAGCGGGAAGACCTACGAGCAGTACTTC,CASSFLLRTSGKTYEQYF
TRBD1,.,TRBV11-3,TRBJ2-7,TGTGCCAGCAGCTTTGGCAGGGGGCCTACCTACGAGCAGTACTTC,CASSFGRGPTYEQYF
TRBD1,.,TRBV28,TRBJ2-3,TGTGCCAGCAGTTCCGGACAGGGCACAGATACGCAGTATTTT,CASSSGQGTDTQYF
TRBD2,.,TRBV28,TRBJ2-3,TGTGCCAGCAGTTTAGGGGCTAGCGGATCAGATACGCAGTATTTT,CASSLGASGSDTQYF
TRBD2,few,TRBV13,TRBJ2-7,TGTGCCAGCAGTTTGGGAGGGAGCGACGAGCAGTACTTC,CASSLGGSDEQYF
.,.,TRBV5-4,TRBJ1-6,TGTGCCAGCAGCTTGGCGAGGAGCTCCTATAATTCACCCCTCCACTTT,CASSLARSSYNSPLHF
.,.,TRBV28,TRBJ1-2,TGTGCCAGCACCTCGAACGGCTATGGCTACACCTTC,CASTSNGYGYTF
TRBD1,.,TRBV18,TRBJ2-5,TGTGCCAGCTCAGGGGACAGGCAAGAGACCCAGTACTTC,CASSGDRQETQYF
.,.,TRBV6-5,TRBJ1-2,TGTGCCAGCAGTTACGGTAGAGGGCCTTATGGCTACACCTTC,CASSYGRGPYGYTF
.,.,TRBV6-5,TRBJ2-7,TGTGCCAGCAGTCTCACAGTACCTCAGGCCGAGCAGTACTTC,CASSLTVPQAEQYF
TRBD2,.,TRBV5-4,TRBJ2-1,TGTGCCAGCAGCTCCACTAGCGGCTCCTACAATGAGCAGTTCTTC,CASSSTSGSYNEQFF
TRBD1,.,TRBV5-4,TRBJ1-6,TGTGCCAGCAGCTTGCGGGACAGGCCTAATTCACCCCTCCACTTT,CASSLRDRPNSPLHF
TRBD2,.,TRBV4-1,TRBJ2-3,TGCGCCAGCAGCCCCCCGCCCGGGACTAGCGGGATCACAGATACGCAGTATTTT,CASSPPPGTSGITDTQYF
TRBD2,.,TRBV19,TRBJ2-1,TGTGCCAGTAGTATTGGCGGGAGGGCCGGGAATGAGCAGTTCTTC,CASSIGGRAGNEQFF
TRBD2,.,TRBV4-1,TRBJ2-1,TGCGCCAGCAGCCGGGAGGGACCCACTGAGCAGTTCTTC,CASSREGPTEQFF
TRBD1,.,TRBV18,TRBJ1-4,TGTGCCAGCTCACCGCCGGACAGGGGAAAACTGTTTTTT,CASSPPDRGKLFF
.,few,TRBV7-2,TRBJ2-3,TGTGCCAGCAGCTTACAGAACACAGATACGCAGTATTTT,CASSLQNTDTQYF
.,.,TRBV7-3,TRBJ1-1,TGTGCCAGCAGCGAGGACATGAACACTGAAGCTTTCTTT,CASSEDMNTEAFF